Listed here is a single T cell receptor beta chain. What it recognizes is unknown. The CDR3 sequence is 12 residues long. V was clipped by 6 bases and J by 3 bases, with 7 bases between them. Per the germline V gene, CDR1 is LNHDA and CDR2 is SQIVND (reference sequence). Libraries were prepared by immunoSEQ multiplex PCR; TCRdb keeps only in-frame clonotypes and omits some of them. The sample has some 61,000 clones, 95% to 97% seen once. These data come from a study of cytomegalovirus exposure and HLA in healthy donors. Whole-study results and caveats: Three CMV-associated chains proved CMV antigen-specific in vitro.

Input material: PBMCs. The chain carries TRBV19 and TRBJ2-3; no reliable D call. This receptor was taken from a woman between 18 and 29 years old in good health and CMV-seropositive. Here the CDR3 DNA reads TGTGCCAGTAGACTACGGACAGATACGCAGTATTTT. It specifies CASRLRTDTQYF.